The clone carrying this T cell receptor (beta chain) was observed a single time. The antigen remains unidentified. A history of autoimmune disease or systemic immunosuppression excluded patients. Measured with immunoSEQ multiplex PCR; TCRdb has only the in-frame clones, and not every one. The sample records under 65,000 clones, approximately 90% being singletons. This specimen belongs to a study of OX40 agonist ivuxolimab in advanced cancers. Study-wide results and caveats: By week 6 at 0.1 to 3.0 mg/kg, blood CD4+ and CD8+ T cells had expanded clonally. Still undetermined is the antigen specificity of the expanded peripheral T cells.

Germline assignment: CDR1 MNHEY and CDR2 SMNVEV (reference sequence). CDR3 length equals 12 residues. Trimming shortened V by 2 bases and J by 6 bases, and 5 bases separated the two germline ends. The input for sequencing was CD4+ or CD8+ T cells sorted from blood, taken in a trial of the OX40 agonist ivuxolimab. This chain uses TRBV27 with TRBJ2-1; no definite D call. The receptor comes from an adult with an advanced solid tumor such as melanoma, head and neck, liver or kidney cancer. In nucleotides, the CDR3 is TGTGCCAGCAGTTTACCCTCCAATGAGCAGTTCTTC. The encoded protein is CASSLPSNEQFF.